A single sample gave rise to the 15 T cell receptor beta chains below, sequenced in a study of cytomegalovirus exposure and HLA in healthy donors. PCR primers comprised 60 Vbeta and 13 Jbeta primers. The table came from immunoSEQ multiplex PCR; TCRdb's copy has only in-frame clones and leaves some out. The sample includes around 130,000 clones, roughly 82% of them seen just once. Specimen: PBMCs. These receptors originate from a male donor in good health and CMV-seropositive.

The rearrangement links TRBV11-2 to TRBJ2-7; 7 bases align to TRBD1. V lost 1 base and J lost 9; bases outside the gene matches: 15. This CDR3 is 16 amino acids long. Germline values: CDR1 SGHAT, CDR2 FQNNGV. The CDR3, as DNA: TGTGCCAGCAGCTTAGTTGGTGACAGGGTGAGGCGTAGGCAGTACTTC. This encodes CASSLVGDRVRRRQYF.

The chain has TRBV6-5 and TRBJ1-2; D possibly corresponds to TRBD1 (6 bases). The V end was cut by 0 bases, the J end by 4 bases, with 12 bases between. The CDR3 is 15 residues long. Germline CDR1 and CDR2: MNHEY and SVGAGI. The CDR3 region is CASSYSAEQGYGYTF. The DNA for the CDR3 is TGTGCCAGCAGTTACTCGGCTGAACAGGGCTATGGCTACACCTTC.

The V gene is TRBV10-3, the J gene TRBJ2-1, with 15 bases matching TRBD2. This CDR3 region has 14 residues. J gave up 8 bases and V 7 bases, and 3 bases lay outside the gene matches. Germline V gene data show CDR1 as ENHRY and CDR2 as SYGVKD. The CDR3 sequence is CAIKGLAGGDEQFF. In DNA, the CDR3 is TGTGCCATCAAGGGACTAGCGGGAGGAGATGAGCAGTTCTTC.

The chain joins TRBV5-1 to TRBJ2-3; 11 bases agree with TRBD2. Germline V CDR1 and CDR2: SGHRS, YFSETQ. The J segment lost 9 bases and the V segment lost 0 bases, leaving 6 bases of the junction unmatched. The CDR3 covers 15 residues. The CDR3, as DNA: TGCGCCAGCAGCTTGGGAGTAGCGGGAGGGCAAACGCAGTATTTT. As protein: CASSLGVAGGQTQYF. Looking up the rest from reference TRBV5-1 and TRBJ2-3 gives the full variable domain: KAGVTQTPRYLIKTRGQQVTLSCSPISGHRSVSWYQQTPGQGLQFLFEYFSETQRNKGNFPGRFSGRQFSNSRSEMNVSTLELGDSALYLCASSLGVAGGQTQYFGPGTRLTVL.

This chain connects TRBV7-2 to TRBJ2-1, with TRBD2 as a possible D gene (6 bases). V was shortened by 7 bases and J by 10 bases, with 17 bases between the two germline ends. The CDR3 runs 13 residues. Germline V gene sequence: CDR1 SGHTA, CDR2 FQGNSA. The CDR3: CASTTAGKLEQFF. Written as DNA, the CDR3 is TGTGCCAGCACCACCGCGGGGAAGTTGGAGCAGTTCTTC.

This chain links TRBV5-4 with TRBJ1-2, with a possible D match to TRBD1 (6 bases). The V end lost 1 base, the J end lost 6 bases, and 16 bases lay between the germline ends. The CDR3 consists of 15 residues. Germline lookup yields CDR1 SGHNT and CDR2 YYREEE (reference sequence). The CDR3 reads CASSLPGEGIDGYTF. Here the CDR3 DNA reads TGTGCCAGCAGCTTGCCAGGGGAGGGAATAGATGGCTACACCTTC.

CDR3: CASSFRRTGREKLFF. The CDR3 DNA is TGTGCCAGCAGCTTTCGCCGGACAGGGCGGGAAAAACTGTTTTTT. This chain joins TRBV7-8 and TRBJ1-4; 8 positions match TRBD1. V shed 3 bases and J 8 bases; nucleotides not matched to a gene: 8. In germline, CDR1 is SGHVS, CDR2 FQNEAQ. The CDR3 contains 15 residues. Full variable domain (missing parts from reference TRBV7-8 and TRBJ1-4): GAGVSQSPRYKVAKRGQDVALRCDPISGHVSLFWYQQALGQGPEFLTYFQNEAQLDKSGLPSDRFFAERPEGSVSTLKIQRTQQEDSAVYLCASSFRRTGREKLFFGSGTQLSVL.

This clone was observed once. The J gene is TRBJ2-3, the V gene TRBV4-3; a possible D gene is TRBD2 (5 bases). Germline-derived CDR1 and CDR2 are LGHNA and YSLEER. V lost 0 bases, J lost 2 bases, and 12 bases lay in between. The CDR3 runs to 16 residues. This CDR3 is CASSQDRKRYTDTQYF. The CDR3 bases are TGCGCCAGCAGCCAAGATCGAAAGCGGTACACAGATACGCAGTATTTT.

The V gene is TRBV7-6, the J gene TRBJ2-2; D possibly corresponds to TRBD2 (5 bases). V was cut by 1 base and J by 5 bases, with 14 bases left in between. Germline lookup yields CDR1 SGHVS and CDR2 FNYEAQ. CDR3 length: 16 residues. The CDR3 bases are TGTGCCAGCAGCTTAGGGAGGCCCCAGGAGACCGGGGAGCTGTTTTTT. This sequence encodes CASSLGRPQETGELFF.

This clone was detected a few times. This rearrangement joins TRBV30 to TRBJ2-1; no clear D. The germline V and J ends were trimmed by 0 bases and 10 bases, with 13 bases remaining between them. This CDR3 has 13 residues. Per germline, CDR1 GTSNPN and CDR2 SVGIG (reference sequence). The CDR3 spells CAWSVKQVEEQFF. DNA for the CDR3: TGTGCCTGGAGTGTTAAGCAGGTCGAGGAGCAGTTCTTC.

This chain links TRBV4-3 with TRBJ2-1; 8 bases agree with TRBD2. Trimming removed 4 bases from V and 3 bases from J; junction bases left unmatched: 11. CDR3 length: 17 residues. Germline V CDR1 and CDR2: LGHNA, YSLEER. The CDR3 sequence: CASSPSGGGRNYNEQFF. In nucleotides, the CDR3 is TGCGCCAGCAGCCCGAGTGGTGGCGGGAGGAACTACAATGAGCAGTTCTTC.

CDR3 sequence (DNA): TGTGCCAGCAGCTTAGCTACAGGGGCTACTGAAGCTTTCTTT. This translates into CASSLATGATEAFF. The chain recombines TRBV7-9 with TRBJ1-1, with 7 bases identical to TRBD1. The CDR3 covers 14 residues. Germline-derived CDR1 and CDR2 are SEHNR and FQNEAQ (reference sequence). The trim removed 0 bases at V and 5 bases at J, leaving 3 bases unmatched.

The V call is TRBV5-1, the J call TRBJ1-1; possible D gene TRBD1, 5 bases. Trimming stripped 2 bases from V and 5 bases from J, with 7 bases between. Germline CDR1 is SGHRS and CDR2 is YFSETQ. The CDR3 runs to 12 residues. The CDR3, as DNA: TGCGCCAGCAGCTTCGCAGGGACTGAAGCTTTCTTT. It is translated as CASSFAGTEAFF.

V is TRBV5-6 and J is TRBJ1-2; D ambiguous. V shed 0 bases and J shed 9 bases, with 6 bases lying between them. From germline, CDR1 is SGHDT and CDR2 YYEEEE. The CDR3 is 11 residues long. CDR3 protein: CASSLVQSYTF. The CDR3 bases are TGTGCCAGCAGCTTGGTCCAGAGCTACACCTTC.

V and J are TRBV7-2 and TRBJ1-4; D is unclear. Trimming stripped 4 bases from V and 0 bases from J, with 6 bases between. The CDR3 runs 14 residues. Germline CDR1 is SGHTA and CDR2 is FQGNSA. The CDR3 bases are TGTGCCAGCAGCTACAGTGCAACTAATGAAAAACTGTTTTTT. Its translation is CASSYSATNEKLFF.